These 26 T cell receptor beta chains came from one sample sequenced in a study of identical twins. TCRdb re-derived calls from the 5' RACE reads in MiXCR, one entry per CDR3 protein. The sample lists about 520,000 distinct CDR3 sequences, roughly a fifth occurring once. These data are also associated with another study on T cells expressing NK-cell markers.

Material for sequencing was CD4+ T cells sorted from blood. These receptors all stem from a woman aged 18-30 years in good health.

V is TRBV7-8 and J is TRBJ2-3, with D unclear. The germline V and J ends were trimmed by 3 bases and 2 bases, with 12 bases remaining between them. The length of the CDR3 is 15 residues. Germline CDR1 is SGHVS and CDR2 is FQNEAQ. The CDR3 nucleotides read TGTGCCAGCAGCTTCCGGTTCAGAGCCACAGATACGCAGTATTTT. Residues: CASSFRFRATDTQYF.

Here the CDR3 reads CSATGISGSWDNEQFF. CDR3 in DNA: TGCAGTGCCACAGGAATAAGCGGGAGTTGGGACAATGAGCAGTTCTTC. The genes are TRBV20-1 and TRBJ2-1; 8 bases map to TRBD2. J gave up 5 bases and V 6 bases, and 15 bases lay outside the gene matches. The CDR3 has 16 residues. Germline V lookup: CDR1 DFQATT, CDR2 SNEGSKA (reference sequence).

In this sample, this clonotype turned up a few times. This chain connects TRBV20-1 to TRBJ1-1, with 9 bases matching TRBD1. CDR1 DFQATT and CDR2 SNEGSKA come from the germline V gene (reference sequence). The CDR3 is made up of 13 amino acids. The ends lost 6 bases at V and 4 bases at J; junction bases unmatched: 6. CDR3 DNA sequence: TGCAGTGCCAAACAGGGGGCGGGCACTGAAGCTTTCTTT. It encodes CSAKQGAGTEAFF.

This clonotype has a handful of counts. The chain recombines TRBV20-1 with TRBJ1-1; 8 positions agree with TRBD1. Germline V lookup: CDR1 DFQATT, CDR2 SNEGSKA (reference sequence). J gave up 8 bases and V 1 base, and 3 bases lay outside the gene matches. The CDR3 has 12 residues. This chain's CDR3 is CSARGTGREAFF. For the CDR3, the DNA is TGCAGTGCTAGAGGGACAGGGAGGGAAGCTTTCTTT.

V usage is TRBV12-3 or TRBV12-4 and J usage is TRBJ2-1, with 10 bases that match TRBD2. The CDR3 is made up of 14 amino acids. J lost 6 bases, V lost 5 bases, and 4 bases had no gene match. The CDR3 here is CASSKAGGTNEQFF. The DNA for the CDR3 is TGTGCCAGCAGTAAAGCGGGGGGGACCAATGAGCAGTTCTTC.

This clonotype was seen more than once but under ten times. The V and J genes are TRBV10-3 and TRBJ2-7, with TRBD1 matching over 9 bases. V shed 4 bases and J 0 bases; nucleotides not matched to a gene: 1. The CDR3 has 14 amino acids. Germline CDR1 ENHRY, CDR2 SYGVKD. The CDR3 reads CAISAGQGSYEQYF. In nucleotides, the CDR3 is TGTGCCATCAGTGCGGGACAGGGCTCCTACGAGCAGTACTTC.

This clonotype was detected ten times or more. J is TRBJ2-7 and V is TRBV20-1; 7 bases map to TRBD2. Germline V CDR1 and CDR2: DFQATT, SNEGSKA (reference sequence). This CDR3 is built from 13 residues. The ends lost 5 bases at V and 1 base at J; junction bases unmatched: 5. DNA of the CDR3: TGCAGTGCTCCTACTAGCGCTTCCTACGAGCAGTACTTC. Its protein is CSAPTSASYEQYF.

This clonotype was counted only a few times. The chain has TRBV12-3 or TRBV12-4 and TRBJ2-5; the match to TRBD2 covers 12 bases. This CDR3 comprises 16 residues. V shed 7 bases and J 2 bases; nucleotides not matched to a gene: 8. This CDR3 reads CASTLALAGGQETQYF. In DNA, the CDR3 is TGTGCCAGCACCCTGGCGCTAGCGGGGGGGCAAGAGACCCAGTACTTC.

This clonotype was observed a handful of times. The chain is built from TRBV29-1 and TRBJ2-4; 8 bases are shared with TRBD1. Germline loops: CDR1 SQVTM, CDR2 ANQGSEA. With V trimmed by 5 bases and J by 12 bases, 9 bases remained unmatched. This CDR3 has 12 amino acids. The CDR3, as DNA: TGCAGCGTTTCCGGACAGGGCAGGGATCAGTACTTC. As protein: CSVSGQGRDQYF.

CDR3 nucleotide sequence: TGTGCCAGCAGCCCGACGAAGGGTAACACAGATACGCAGTATTTT. Protein product: CASSPTKGNTDTQYF. The chain employs TRBV5-4 and TRBJ2-3, with no clear D. The CDR3 is 15 amino acids. Germline V gene lookup returns CDR1 SGHNT and CDR2 YYREEE (reference sequence). Trimming left V 4 bases short and J 2 bases short, with 14 bases between.

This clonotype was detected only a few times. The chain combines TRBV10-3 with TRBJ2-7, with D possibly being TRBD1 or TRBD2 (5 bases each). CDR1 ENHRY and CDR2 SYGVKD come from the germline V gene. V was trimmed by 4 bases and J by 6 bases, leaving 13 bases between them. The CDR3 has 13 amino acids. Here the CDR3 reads CAISAGTPGEQYF. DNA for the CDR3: TGTGCCATCAGTGCCGGGACGCCCGGCGAGCAGTACTTC.

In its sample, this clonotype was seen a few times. CDR3 residues: CSARDGGYNEQFF. The CDR3 region has the DNA TGCAGTGCTAGAGATGGGGGCTACAATGAGCAGTTCTTC. The V gene is TRBV20-1, the J gene TRBJ2-1; TRBD1 or TRBD2 may be the D gene (5 bases each). There are 13 residues in the CDR3. Germline V lookup: CDR1 DFQATT, CDR2 SNEGSKA (reference sequence). The V gene lost 0 bases and the J gene lost 3 bases, with 6 bases spanning the gap.

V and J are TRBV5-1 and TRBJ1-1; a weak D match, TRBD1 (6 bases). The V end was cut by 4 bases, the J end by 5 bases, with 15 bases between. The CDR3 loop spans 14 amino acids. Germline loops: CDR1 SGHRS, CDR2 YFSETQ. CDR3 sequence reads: CASSGTQGWTEAFF. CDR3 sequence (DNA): TGCGCCAGCAGCGGTACACAGGGTTGGACTGAAGCTTTCTTT.

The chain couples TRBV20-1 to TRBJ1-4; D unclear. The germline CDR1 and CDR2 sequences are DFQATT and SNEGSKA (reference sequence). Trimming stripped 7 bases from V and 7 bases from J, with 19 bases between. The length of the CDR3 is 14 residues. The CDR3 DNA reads TGCAGTGTGCCGGACTGGGGAAGGGCTGAAAAACTGTTTTTT. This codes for CSVPDWGRAEKLFF.

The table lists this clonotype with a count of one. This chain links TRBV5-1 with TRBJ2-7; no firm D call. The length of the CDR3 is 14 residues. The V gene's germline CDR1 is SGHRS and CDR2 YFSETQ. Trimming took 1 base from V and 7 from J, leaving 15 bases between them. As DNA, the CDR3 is TGCGCCAGCAGCTTGCTAAATGGGGTTGGGGAGCAGTACTTC. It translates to CASSLLNGVGEQYF.

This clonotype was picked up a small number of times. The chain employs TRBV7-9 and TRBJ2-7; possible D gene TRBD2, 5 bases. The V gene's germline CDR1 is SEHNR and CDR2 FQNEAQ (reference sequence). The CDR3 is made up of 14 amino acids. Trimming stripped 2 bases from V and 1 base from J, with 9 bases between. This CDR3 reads CASSLSGVSYEQYF. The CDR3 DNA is TGTGCCAGCAGCTTATCCGGGGTTTCCTACGAGCAGTACTTC.

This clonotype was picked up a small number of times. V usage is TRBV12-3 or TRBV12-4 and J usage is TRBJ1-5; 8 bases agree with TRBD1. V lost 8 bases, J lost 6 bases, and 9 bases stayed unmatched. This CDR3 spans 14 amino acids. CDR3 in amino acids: CASRPQGASQPQHF. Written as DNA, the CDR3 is TGTGCCAGCCGTCCGCAGGGGGCAAGTCAGCCCCAGCATTTT.

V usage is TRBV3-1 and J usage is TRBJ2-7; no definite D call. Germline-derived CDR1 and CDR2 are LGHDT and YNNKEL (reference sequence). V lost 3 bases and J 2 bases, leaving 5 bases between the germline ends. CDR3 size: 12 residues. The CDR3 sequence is CASSHLTYEQYF. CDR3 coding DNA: TGTGCCAGCAGCCACCTAACCTACGAGCAGTACTTC.

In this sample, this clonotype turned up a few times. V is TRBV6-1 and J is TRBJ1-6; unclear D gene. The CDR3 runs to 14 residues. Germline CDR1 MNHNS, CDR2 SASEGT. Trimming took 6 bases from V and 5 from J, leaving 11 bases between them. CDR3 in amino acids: CASSRGLDNSPLHF. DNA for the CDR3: TGTGCCAGCAGCCGAGGACTGGATAATTCACCCCTCCACTTT.

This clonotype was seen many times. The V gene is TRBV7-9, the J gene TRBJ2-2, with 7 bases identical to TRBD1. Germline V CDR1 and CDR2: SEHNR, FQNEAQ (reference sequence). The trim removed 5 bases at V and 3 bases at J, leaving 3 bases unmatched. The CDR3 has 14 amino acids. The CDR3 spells CASSAGTDTGELFF. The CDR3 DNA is TGTGCCAGCAGCGCCGGGACAGACACCGGGGAGCTGTTTTTT.

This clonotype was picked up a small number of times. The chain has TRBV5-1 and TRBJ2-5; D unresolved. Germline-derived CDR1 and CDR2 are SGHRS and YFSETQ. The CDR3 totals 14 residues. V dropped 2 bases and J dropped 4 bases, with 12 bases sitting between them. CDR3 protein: CASSFGTNGETQYF. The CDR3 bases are TGCGCCAGCAGCTTCGGCACAAACGGAGAGACCCAGTACTTC.

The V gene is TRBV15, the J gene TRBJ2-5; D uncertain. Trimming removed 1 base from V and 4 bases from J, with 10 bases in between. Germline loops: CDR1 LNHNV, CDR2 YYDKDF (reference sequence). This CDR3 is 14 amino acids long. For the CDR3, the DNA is TGTGCCACCAGCAGAGGTGGTATGGGAGAGACCCAGTACTTC. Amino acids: CATSRGGMGETQYF.

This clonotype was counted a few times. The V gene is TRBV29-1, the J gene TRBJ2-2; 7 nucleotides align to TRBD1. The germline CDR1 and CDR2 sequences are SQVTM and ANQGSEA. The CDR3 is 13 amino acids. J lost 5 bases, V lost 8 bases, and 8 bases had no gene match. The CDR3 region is CSFGQAFTGELFF. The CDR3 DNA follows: TGCAGCTTCGGACAGGCTTTTACCGGGGAGCTGTTTTTT.

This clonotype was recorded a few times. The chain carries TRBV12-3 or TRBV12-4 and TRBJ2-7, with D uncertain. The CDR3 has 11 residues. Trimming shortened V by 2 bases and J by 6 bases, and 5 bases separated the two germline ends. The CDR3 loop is CASSLWAEQYF. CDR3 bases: TGTGCCAGCAGTTTATGGGCCGAGCAGTACTTC.

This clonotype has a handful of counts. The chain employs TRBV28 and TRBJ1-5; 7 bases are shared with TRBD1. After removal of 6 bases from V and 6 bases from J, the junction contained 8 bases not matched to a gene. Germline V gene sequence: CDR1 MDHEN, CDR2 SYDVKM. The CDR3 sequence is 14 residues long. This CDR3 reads CASSGQVFGQPQHF. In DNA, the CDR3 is TGTGCCAGCAGCGGACAGGTTTTTGGTCAGCCCCAGCATTTT.

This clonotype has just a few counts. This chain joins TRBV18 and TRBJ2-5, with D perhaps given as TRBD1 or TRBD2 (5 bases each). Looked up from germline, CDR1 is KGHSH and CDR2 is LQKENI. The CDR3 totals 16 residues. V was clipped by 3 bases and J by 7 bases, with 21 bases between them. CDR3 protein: CASSPPGPRAWGTQYF. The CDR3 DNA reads TGTGCCAGCTCACCTCCGGGACCCCGGGCGTGGGGGACCCAGTACTTC.